One sample yielded the 16 T cell receptor beta chains listed below, sequenced in a study of OX40 agonist ivuxolimab in advanced cancers. Sequenced by immunoSEQ multiplex PCR; TCRdb stores in-frame clones only, minus some. The repertoire includes around 80,000 clones, around 87% of them detected once, and approximately 0.3% sits in the top ten. The material was CD4+ or CD8+ T cells sorted from blood, obtained in a trial of the OX40 agonist ivuxolimab. The receptors here all came from an adult with an advanced solid tumor such as melanoma, head and neck, liver or kidney cancer.

CDR3 residues: CASSLGVGEAFF. The CDR3 DNA is TGTGCCAGCAGTTTAGGGGTGGGGGAAGCTTTCTTT. The V call is TRBV28, the J call TRBJ1-1; D remains unclear. Germline V gives CDR1 MDHEN, CDR2 SYDVKM. With 2 bases removed from V and 8 bases from J, the gap between germline ends came to 9 bases. The CDR3 is 12 amino acids.

The chain couples TRBV29-1 to TRBJ1-2; 8 nucleotides agree with TRBD1. The CDR3 contains 13 residues. Germline loops: CDR1 SQVTM, CDR2 ANQGSEA. V trimming: 7 bases; J trimming: 3 bases; junction bases outside the gene matches: 7. CDR3 in amino acids: CSARTGLDYGYTF. CDR3 sequence (DNA): TGCAGCGCCAGGACAGGGCTCGACTATGGCTACACCTTC. Filled out from reference TRBV29-1 and TRBJ1-2, the complete variable domain reads SAVISQKPSRDICQRGTSLTIQCQVDSQVTMMFWYRQQPGQSLTLIATANQGSEATYESGFVIDKFPISRPNLTFSTLTVSNMSPEDSSIYLCSARTGLDYGYTFGSGTRLTVV.

The chain has TRBV6-5 and TRBJ1-1; D call uncertain. This CDR3 spans 14 amino acids. Germline values: CDR1 MNHEY, CDR2 SVGAGI. V was pared by 8 bases and J by 0 bases, with 13 bases between. The CDR3 here is CASRRYGVNTEAFF. The CDR3 nucleotides read TGTGCCAGCCGTAGATACGGGGTGAACACTGAAGCTTTCTTT.

V usage is TRBV7-2 and J usage is TRBJ2-7; 11 nucleotides align to TRBD2. After removal of 7 bases from V and 0 bases from J, the junction contained 5 bases not matched to a gene. CDR1 and CDR2 from the germline V gene are SGHTA and FQGNSA. The CDR3 is 15 residues long. The CDR3 spells CASTGTSGSSYEQYF. The CDR3 DNA sequence: TGTGCCAGCACCGGGACTAGCGGAAGCTCCTACGAGCAGTACTTC.

In DNA form, the CDR3 reads TGTGCCAGCTCCCGGGGGTTTGGCTACACCTTC. The encoded protein is CASSRGFGYTF. The chain has TRBV27 and TRBJ1-2, with a weak D call TRBD1 (5 bases). The CDR3 totals 11 residues. Deletions cut 8 bases from V and 7 bases from J, with 11 bases between. CDR1 and CDR2 (germline): MNHEY, SMNVEV (reference sequence).

This clone was recorded only once. This sequence joins TRBV2 and TRBJ1-2; D gene ambiguous. Looked up from germline, CDR1 is SNHLY and CDR2 is FYNNEI. This CDR3 region has 12 residues. The V gene lost 4 bases and the J gene lost 8 bases, with 11 bases spanning the gap. The CDR3 is CASSGQSRGYTF. CDR3 bases: TGTGCCAGCAGTGGCCAGAGCCGAGGCTACACCTTC.

The rearrangement links TRBV28 to TRBJ2-4; D gene ambiguous. Germline V gene data show CDR1 as MDHEN and CDR2 as SYDVKM. V lost 6 bases, J lost 1 base, and 13 bases lay in between. The length of the CDR3 is 15 residues. The CDR3 sequence: CASRGRGLAKNIQYF. The CDR3 coding sequence is TGTGCCAGCAGGGGTCGCGGCCTGGCCAAAAACATTCAGTACTTC.

The chain joins TRBV5-1 to TRBJ2-3, with D unclear. V lost 1 base and J lost 2, with 8 bases in between. The length of the CDR3 is 14 residues. Looked up from germline, CDR1 is SGHRS and CDR2 is YFSETQ. CDR3 sequence: CASSLSSDTDTQYF. The CDR3 DNA reads as TGCGCCAGCAGCTTGTCCTCGGACACAGATACGCAGTATTTT.

The chain is built from TRBV6-1 and TRBJ1-2, with unresolved D. Deletions cut 8 bases from V and 4 bases from J, with 8 bases between. Germline assignment: CDR1 MNHNS and CDR2 SASEGT. The CDR3 is 11 residues long. CDR3 residues: CASSWGYGYTF. DNA for the CDR3: TGTGCCAGCTCCTGGGGCTATGGCTACACCTTC.

The V and J genes are TRBV9 and TRBJ2-5, with 8 bases identical to TRBD2. CDR1 is SGDLS, CDR2 YYNGEE, per germline. V shed 4 bases, J shed 2 bases, and the junction held 7 bases outside the gene matches. This CDR3 has 15 residues. CDR3 DNA sequence: TGTGCCAGCAGCCAGGGACTAGAGGGGCAAGAGACCCAGTACTTC. This gives the protein CASSQGLEGQETQYF.

The V and J genes are TRBV7-3 and TRBJ1-6; possibly TRBD1 for D (5 bases). The germline V and J ends were trimmed by 5 bases and 5 bases, with 13 bases remaining between them. This CDR3 is 15 amino acids long. Germline-derived CDR1 and CDR2 are SGHTA and FQGTGA. Here the CDR3 DNA reads TGTGCCAGCAGCCAAAGTGGGGGAAATAATTCACCCCTCCACTTT. Translation: CASSQSGGNNSPLHF.

This clone was seen only once. The chain uses TRBV2 and TRBJ1-2, with 11 bases that match TRBD1. Losses at the gene ends were 7 bases for V and 2 bases for J; bases not matched to a gene: 3. The CDR3 contains 14 residues. The germline V gene encodes CDR1 SNHLY and CDR2 FYNNEI. The DNA for the CDR3 is TGTGCCAGCACTGGGACAGGGGGGAACTATGGCTACACCTTC. Amino acid sequence: CASTGTGGNYGYTF.

The chain carries TRBV7-2 and TRBJ1-5; tentative D call: TRBD1 (6 bases). Per germline, CDR1 SGHTA and CDR2 FQGNSA. The CDR3 is 16 amino acids. V lost 1 base and J 4 bases, leaving 14 bases between the germline ends. DNA for the CDR3: TGTGCCAGCAGCTTAGAGAGGGGGACCAGTAATCAGCCCCAGCATTTT. This gives the protein CASSLERGTSNQPQHF. Full variable domain (remainder filled in from reference TRBV7-2 and TRBJ1-5): GAGVSQSPSNKVTEKGKDVELRCDPISGHTALYWYRQSLGQGLEFLIYFQGNSAPDKSGLPSDRFSAERTGGSVSTLTIQRTQQEDSAVYLCASSLERGTSNQPQHFGDGTRLSIL.

The J gene is TRBJ1-6, the V gene TRBV6-1, with D unresolved. The CDR3 length is 13 residues. V lost 5 bases to trimming and J lost 10 bases, with 12 bases between them. Germline V lookup: CDR1 MNHNS, CDR2 SASEGT. CDR3 loop: CASSRRNGSPLHF. The DNA of the CDR3 is TGTGCCAGCAGTCGACGGAACGGCTCACCCCTCCACTTT.

This sequence joins TRBV5-4 and TRBJ2-1; perhaps TRBD1 as D (6 bases). The CDR3 consists of 15 residues. Germline values: CDR1 SGHNT, CDR2 YYREEE (reference sequence). V shed 0 bases and J shed 4 bases, with 11 bases lying between them. CDR3 nucleotide sequence: TGTGCCAGCAGCTTGGCTGCAGGGGAATACAATGAGCAGTTCTTC. Translating it yields CASSLAAGEYNEQFF.

This rearrangement joins TRBV10-3 to TRBJ2-5; 7 bases match TRBD2. V lost 0 bases, J lost 4 bases, and 8 bases stayed unmatched. CDR1 and CDR2 (germline): ENHRY, SYGVKD. This CDR3 region has 16 residues. The CDR3 is CAISESKGGFRETQYF. CDR3 DNA: TGTGCCATCAGTGAGTCAAAGGGAGGGTTCCGAGAGACCCAGTACTTC.